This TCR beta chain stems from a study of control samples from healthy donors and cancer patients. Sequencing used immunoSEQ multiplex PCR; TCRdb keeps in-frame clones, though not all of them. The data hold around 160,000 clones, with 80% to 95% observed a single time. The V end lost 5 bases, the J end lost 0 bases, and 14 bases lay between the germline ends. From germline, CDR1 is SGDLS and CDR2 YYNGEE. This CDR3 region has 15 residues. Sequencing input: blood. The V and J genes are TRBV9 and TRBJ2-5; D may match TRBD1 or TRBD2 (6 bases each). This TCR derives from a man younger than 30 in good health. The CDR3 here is CASSQWGADQETQYF. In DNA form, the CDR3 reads TGTGCCAGCAGTCAGTGGGGGGCGGACCAAGAGACCCAGTACTTC.